This T cell receptor beta chain derives from a study of CD8+ T cells in alopecia areata. About the study: Those patients who were treated received oral tofacitinib, which was given at 5 to 10 mg twice daily for moderate-to-severe alopecia areata.

Researchers took lesional scalp punch biopsies and peripheral blood from people who were alopecia areata patients. This clone came up a few times. Its antigen remains unknown. TCR sequencing used cDNA made by reverse transcription of extracted RNA. Profiled with immunoSEQ multiplex PCR; TCRdb holds only in-frame clones, not every one. The sample records about 150,000 clones, 47% being singletons. General study results and limits: Although TCR sharing was seen in mice, sharing across patients was less clear, possibly for HLA-related reasons. When scalp samples are sequenced, resident alphabeta T cells of normal skin are also captured.

Trimming took 11 bases from V and 8 from J, leaving 15 bases between them. CDR3 length: 11 residues. The germline CDR1 and CDR2 sequences are MNHEY and SVGAGI. The source is a human donor with alopecia areata. Sequences were obtained from CD4+ T cells sorted from blood. The V gene is TRBV6-5, the J gene TRBJ2-5; a possible D gene is TRBD1 (7 bases). The CDR3 DNA is TGTGCCGCAGGGGGAGGAAATACCCAGTACTTC. It specifies CAAGGGNTQYF.